These 9 T cell receptor beta chains share one sample of origin, sequenced in a study of blood T cell repertoires in COVID-19. Sequencing was performed with immunoSEQ multiplex PCR; in TCRdb, only in-frame clones are kept and a portion is missing. The repertoire holds 93,000 or so clones, with under 90% as singletons. Sequencing was carried out using peripheral blood. The receptors derive from a human donor in a cohort sampled during active or convalescent COVID-19.

The CDR3 DNA follows: TGTGCCAGCAGCGCGGGACAGGGGGCGACGAATGAGCAGTTCTTC. Its protein is CASSAGQGATNEQFF. The rearrangement joins TRBV9 to TRBJ2-1, with 12 bases that match TRBD1. Unmatched junction bases numbered 5, after V lost 3 bases and J lost 7 bases. This CDR3 is built from 15 residues. Per the germline V gene, CDR1 is SGDLS and CDR2 is YYNGEE.

The chain employs TRBV9 and TRBJ2-7, with 11 positions matching TRBD1. From germline, CDR1 is SGDLS and CDR2 YYNGEE. The CDR3 covers 14 residues. With V trimmed by 0 bases and J by 7 bases, 3 bases remained unmatched. CDR3: CASSVAGQGVEQYF. Here the CDR3 DNA reads TGTGCCAGCAGCGTAGCGGGACAGGGGGTTGAGCAGTACTTC.

V gene TRBV27 combines with J gene TRBJ2-7; TRBD1 is a possible D gene (6 bases). CDR3 length: 13 amino acids. Germline CDR1 MNHEY, CDR2 SMNVEV (reference sequence). Between the trimmed V and J ends, which lost 8 bases and 6 bases, there was a span of 17 bases. Here the CDR3 reads CASHGQGYGEQYF. For the CDR3, the DNA is TGTGCCAGCCACGGGCAGGGGTATGGCGAGCAGTACTTC.

This chain joins TRBV3-1 (or the pseudogene TRBV3-2) and TRBJ2-7; 11 positions match TRBD1. Per germline, CDR1 LGHDT and CDR2 YNNKEL (reference sequence). This CDR3 region has 16 residues. V lost 3 bases and J lost 2; bases outside the gene matches: 6. The CDR3 DNA is TGTGCCAGCAGCCAGACACCGGGACAGGGGGCCTACGAGCAGTACTTC. It codes for CASSQTPGQGAYEQYF.

The chain carries TRBV5-5 and TRBJ1-3, with D perhaps matching TRBD1 (6 bases). The CDR3 contains 17 residues. The germline CDR1 and CDR2 sequences are SGHKS and YYEKEE (reference sequence). V dropped 4 bases and J dropped 0 bases, with 17 bases sitting between them. The CDR3 protein is CASSAGGGQNSGNTIYF. CDR3 nucleotide sequence: TGTGCCAGCAGCGCGGGGGGCGGACAGAACTCTGGAAACACCATATATTTT.

This clone was observed a few times. V is TRBV5-1 and J is TRBJ2-3; 8 bases fit TRBD1. Trimming took 2 bases from V and 1 from J; bases not matched to a gene: 3. CDR1 and CDR2 (germline): SGHRS, YFSETQ. This CDR3 region has 15 residues. CDR3 sequence (DNA): TGCGCCAGCAGCTTTTTGGGACAGGGCACAGATACGCAGTATTTT. Its translation: CASSFLGQGTDTQYF.

V is TRBV30 and J is TRBJ1-6; tentative D call: TRBD1 (6 bases). Germline CDR1 is GTSNPN and CDR2 is SVGIG (reference sequence). Trimming shortened V by 2 bases and J by 9 bases, and 14 bases separated the two germline ends. This CDR3 is 14 amino acids long. CDR3 nucleotide sequence: TGTGCCTGGAGTCAGGACAGAAAGCTTTCACCCCTCCACTTT. Amino acids: CAWSQDRKLSPLHF.

This clone was recorded a few times. The gene calls are TRBV6-1 and TRBJ2-3, with D perhaps TRBD2 (6 bases). The V gene lost 2 bases and the J gene lost 2 bases, with 8 bases spanning the gap. The CDR3 contains 14 residues. The germline V gene encodes CDR1 MNHNS and CDR2 SASEGT. CDR3 nucleotide sequence: TGTGCCAGCAGTGAACTAGCGAACACAGATACGCAGTATTTT. Amino acid sequence: CASSELANTDTQYF.

V is TRBV6-5 and J is TRBJ2-7; 7 bases line up with TRBD1. This CDR3 has 14 residues. The germline V gene encodes CDR1 MNHEY and CDR2 SVGAGI. V lost 7 bases and J lost 4; bases outside the gene matches: 10. The CDR3 DNA reads as TGTGCCAGCAAGGCCGGGGACAGTCTTTACGAGCAGTACTTC. Protein sequence: CASKAGDSLYEQYF.